These 27 T cell receptor beta chains were sequenced from one sample in a study of blood T cells in healthy people across ages. The authors ran a second PCR of roughly 6 to 12 cycles using a sample-barcoded 5' primer and a J-beta primer mix. TCRdb re-called the 5' RACE reads through MiXCR, storing one row per CDR3 protein. The sample yields over 600,000 distinct CDR3 sequences, 35% to 60% seen once. Sequenced material: blood. The receptors stem from an elderly man in good health.

The J gene is TRBJ1-6, the V gene TRBV7-2; the D is unclear. CDR1 and CDR2 (germline): SGHTA, FQGNSA. The V and J ends lost 1 base and 7 bases respectively, with 5 bases between them. CDR3 length: 13 amino acids. CDR3: CASSLDLNSPLHF. The CDR3 nucleotides are TGTGCCAGCAGCTTAGATCTCAATTCACCCCTCCACTTT.

CDR3 sequence reads: CASSQTAYGYTF. Here the CDR3 DNA reads TGTGCCAGCAGCCAGACAGCCTATGGCTACACCTTC. The chain carries TRBV6-6 and TRBJ1-2, with D possibly matching TRBD1 (5 bases). CDR3 length: 12 amino acids. Germline V CDR1 and CDR2: MNHNY, SVGAGI (reference sequence). Trimming removed 6 bases from V and 4 bases from J, with 9 bases in between.

This clonotype was observed a few times. The chain uses TRBV15 and TRBJ2-1; 8 nucleotides agree with TRBD2. The V gene end was trimmed by 4 bases and the J gene end by 6 bases; junction bases not matched to a gene: 8. This CDR3 region has 15 residues. CDR1 is LNHNV and CDR2 is YYDKDF in the germline V gene (reference sequence). CDR3 DNA: TGTGCCACCAGCATCGGGCTAAGCGGGAGCAATGAGCAGTTCTTC. Protein sequence: CATSIGLSGSNEQFF.

This chain joins TRBV20-1 and TRBJ2-7, with D uncertain. This CDR3 has 11 residues. The germline V and J ends were trimmed by 5 bases and 5 bases, with 10 bases remaining between them. Germline CDR1 and CDR2: DFQATT and SNEGSKA (reference sequence). CDR3: CSAHLSDEQYF. The CDR3 DNA sequence: TGCAGTGCTCACTTGTCTGACGAGCAGTACTTC.

This CDR3 is CASSAYSVSSYNEQFF. The CDR3 coding sequence is TGTGCCAGCAGTGCATACTCGGTTAGCTCCTACAATGAGCAGTTCTTC. This chain connects TRBV2 to TRBJ2-1; no reliable D call. This CDR3 comprises 16 residues. Germline-derived CDR1 and CDR2 are SNHLY and FYNNEI. V lost 4 bases to trimming and J lost 0 bases, with 13 bases between them.

The chain recombines TRBV5-1 with TRBJ2-5; no clear D. V dropped 0 bases and J dropped 1 base, with 7 bases sitting between them. CDR1 and CDR2 (germline): SGHRS, YFSETQ. The CDR3 sequence is 14 residues long. CDR3 in amino acids: CASSLELIQETQYF. CDR3 DNA: TGCGCCAGCAGCTTGGAACTTATCCAAGAGACCCAGTACTTC. Complete variable domain (other parts from reference TRBV5-1 and TRBJ2-5): KAGVTQTPRYLIKTRGQQVTLSCSPISGHRSVSWYQQTPGQGLQFLFEYFSETQRNKGNFPGRFSGRQFSNSRSEMNVSTLELGDSALYLCASSLELIQETQYFGPGTRLLVL.

This rearrangement joins TRBV6-5 to TRBJ2-7; possibly TRBD2 for D (5 bases). The CDR3 sequence is 16 residues long. Trimming removed 10 bases at V and 7 bases at J, with 29 bases between. CDR1 is MNHEY and CDR2 is SVGAGI in the germline V gene. In nucleotides, the CDR3 is TGTGCCACCAAACGGGGATGGGAAAGGGTGGGCAATGAGCAGTACTTC. It is translated as CATKRGWERVGNEQYF.

The chain has TRBV27 and TRBJ2-5; 9 positions agree with TRBD2. CDR1 and CDR2 from the germline V gene are MNHEY and SMNVEV (reference sequence). The CDR3 runs to 15 residues. J gave up 1 base and V 3 bases, and 3 bases lay outside the gene matches. The CDR3: CASSFRREGQETQYF. The CDR3 region has the DNA TGTGCCAGCAGTTTTAGGCGGGAGGGCCAAGAGACCCAGTACTTC.

V and J are TRBV2 and TRBJ2-1; 7 positions agree with TRBD2. This CDR3 comprises 15 residues. Per the germline V gene, CDR1 is SNHLY and CDR2 is FYNNEI. With 0 bases clipped from V and 8 bases from J, the junction kept 7 bases outside the gene matches. Written as DNA, the CDR3 is TGTGCCAGCAGTGAAGCGCTTTGGCTAGCGGATGAGCAGTTCTTC. Translation: CASSEALWLADEQFF.

The J gene is TRBJ2-5, the V gene TRBV10-2; a weak D match, TRBD2 (6 bases). The CDR3 covers 14 residues. The germline V gene encodes CDR1 WSHSY and CDR2 SAAADI. The V end lost 4 bases, the J end lost 2 bases, and 11 bases lay between the germline ends. The CDR3 sequence: CASSAPGRQETQYF. The CDR3 DNA sequence: TGCGCCAGCAGTGCCCCGGGGAGGCAAGAGACCCAGTACTTC.

This clonotype came up a few times. This chain connects TRBV7-9 to TRBJ2-4; D call uncertain. The CDR3 is 16 residues long. CDR1 and CDR2 from the germline V gene are SEHNR and FQNEAQ (reference sequence). The V and J ends lost 1 base and 3 bases respectively, with 13 bases between them. CDR3 nucleotides: TGTGCCAGCAGCTTAGGGTCTAATCATGGCAAAAACATTCAGTACTTC. As protein: CASSLGSNHGKNIQYF.

Only a few counts were recorded for this clonotype. The rearrangement uses TRBV29-1 and TRBJ2-5; TRBD1 matches 8 bases. The J call may be mistaken, given a closer DNA end match to TRBJ2-7. This CDR3 contains 14 residues. Looked up from germline, CDR1 is SQVTM and CDR2 is ANQGSEA. The CDR3 protein is CSVAQGAIRYEQYF. CDR3 coding DNA: TGCAGCGTTGCTCAGGGGGCCATAAGGTACGAGCAGTACTTC.

This clonotype was found a few times. The V and J genes are TRBV6-1 and TRBJ2-3, with 10 bases lining up with TRBD2. The CDR3 spans 20 residues. With V trimmed by 8 bases and J by 0 bases, 20 bases remained unmatched. CDR1 MNHNS and CDR2 SASEGT come from the germline V gene. The CDR3 DNA follows: TGTGCCAGCGGAAGCCCCGGTGGGAGCGGGAGGGCCGGGAGCACAGATACGCAGTATTTT. Residues: CASGSPGGSGRAGSTDTQYF.

This chain links TRBV29-1 with TRBJ1-1, with no clear D. This CDR3 has 14 amino acids. Germline loops: CDR1 SQVTM, CDR2 ANQGSEA. Trimming cost V 4 bases and J 7 bases, with 19 bases left between them. CDR3 protein: CSVVLAREGGEAFF. In DNA, the CDR3 is TGCAGCGTTGTATTAGCCCGGGAGGGAGGTGAAGCTTTCTTT.

The chain links TRBV7-9 to TRBJ1-1; maybe TRBD1 (5 bases). Germline V gene lookup returns CDR1 SEHNR and CDR2 FQNEAQ (reference sequence). The CDR3 totals 14 residues. V gave up 5 bases and J gave up 1 base, with 11 bases separating them. As DNA, the CDR3 is TGTGCCAGCAGCCCGGGGGGGTGGAACACTGAAGCTTTCTTT. It codes for CASSPGGWNTEAFF.

The chain is built from TRBV20-1 and TRBJ2-1; perhaps D is TRBD1 or TRBD2 (5 bases each). In germline, CDR1 is DFQATT, CDR2 SNEGSKA (reference sequence). The length of the CDR3 is 15 residues. V was trimmed by 1 base and J by 4 bases, leaving 14 bases between them. The DNA for the CDR3 is TGCAGTGCTAGAGGGGGGAGCGATTTTTACAATGAGCAGTTCTTC. The encoded protein is CSARGGSDFYNEQFF.

The chain combines TRBV3-1 with TRBJ2-1; TRBD2 agrees at 13 bases. With 0 bases clipped from V and 8 bases from J, the junction kept 13 bases outside the gene matches. The CDR3 is made up of 19 amino acids. Looked up from germline, CDR1 is LGHDT and CDR2 is YNNKEL (reference sequence). The CDR3 loop is CASSQDPTRLAGGTDEQFF. Written as DNA, the CDR3 is TGTGCCAGCAGCCAAGATCCGACCAGACTAGCGGGGGGTACGGATGAGCAGTTCTTC.

The chain couples TRBV5-1 to TRBJ2-5, with D possibly being TRBD1 (6 bases). Germline V gives CDR1 SGHRS, CDR2 YFSETQ. The CDR3 is 14 residues long. The V end was cut by 4 bases, the J end by 0 bases, with 10 bases between. The DNA for the CDR3 is TGCGCCAGCAGCACACAGGGCCACCAAGAGACCCAGTACTTC. It specifies CASSTQGHQETQYF.

The chain's CDR3 is CASSQQRENPDTQYF. In nucleotides, the CDR3 is TGTGCCAGCTCACAGCAGCGGGAGAACCCAGATACGCAGTATTTT. V is TRBV18 and J is TRBJ2-3, with 8 bases fitting TRBD2. This CDR3 is 15 amino acids long. Germline V gene data show CDR1 as KGHSH and CDR2 as LQKENI. J gave up 4 bases and V 4 bases, and 7 bases lay outside the gene matches.

A few counts support this clonotype. This chain links TRBV15 with TRBJ1-5; 8 bases line up with TRBD1. The CDR3 is 14 amino acids. From germline, CDR1 is LNHNV and CDR2 YYDKDF (reference sequence). The junction had 2 bases not matched to a gene; V was cut back by 0 bases and J by 7 bases. CDR3 amino acids: CATSRDGQGQPQHF. CDR3 coding DNA: TGTGCCACCAGCAGAGATGGACAGGGACAGCCCCAGCATTTT.

This sequence joins TRBV7-3 and TRBJ1-1; 7 positions agree with TRBD1. The CDR3 covers 13 residues. The germline gives CDR1 SGHTA, CDR2 FQGTGA. J was trimmed by 4 bases and V by 5 bases; bases with no gene match: 4. The chain's CDR3 is CASSRSGGTEAFF. The CDR3 DNA follows: TGTGCCAGCAGCAGATCAGGGGGCACTGAAGCTTTCTTT. The whole variable domain, remainder taken from reference TRBV7-3 and TRBJ1-1, is GAGVSQTPSNKVTEKGKYVELRCDPISGHTALYWYRQSLGQGPEFLIYFQGTGAADDSGLPNDRFFAVRPEGSVSTLKIQRTERGDSAVYLCASSRSGGTEAFFGQGTRLTVV.

The chain combines TRBV7-9 with TRBJ2-7; 13 nucleotides line up with TRBD2. The CDR3 loop spans 18 amino acids. CDR1 and CDR2 from the germline V gene are SEHNR and FQNEAQ (reference sequence). J gave up 0 bases and V 5 bases, and 10 bases lay outside the gene matches. The CDR3 DNA is TGTGCCAGCAGCCAAGAGACTAGCGGGAGGCCAAGCTCCTACGAGCAGTACTTC. It is translated as CASSQETSGRPSSYEQYF. Based on the CDR3 plus reference TRBV7-9 and TRBJ2-7, the full variable domain is DTGVSQNPRHKITKRGQNVTFRCDPISEHNRLYWYRQTLGQGPEFLTYFQNEAQLEKSRLLSDRFSAERPKGSFSTLEIQRTEQGDSAMYLCASSQETSGRPSSYEQYFGPGTRLTVT.

This clonotype was detected a few times. The chain has TRBV21-1 and TRBJ2-5; TRBD2 is the table's D call and was not checked against the DNA. TRBV21-1 is marked as a pseudogene. The CDR3 runs 18 residues. In nucleotides, the CDR3 is TGTGCCAGCACCCACCCGCGCGGATCGAGCGGGAGTCCGGAGACCCAGTACTTC. This translates into CASTHPRGSSGSPETQYF.

This rearrangement joins TRBV4-1 to TRBJ2-7; TRBD2 matches at 9 bases. CDR3 length: 16 amino acids. J gave up 5 bases and V 4 bases, and 12 bases lay outside the gene matches. Germline CDR1 is MGHRA and CDR2 is YSYEKL. The CDR3: CASSPDGLAGGDEQYF. CDR3 sequence (DNA): TGCGCCAGCAGCCCCGACGGTTTGGCGGGAGGGGACGAGCAGTACTTC.

This clonotype was recorded at least ten times. The gene calls are TRBV20-1 and TRBJ2-5, with D possibly matching TRBD2 (6 bases). Trimming left V 5 bases short and J 5 bases short, with 12 bases between. This CDR3 has 12 residues. Germline CDR1 reads DFQATT; CDR2 reads SNEGSKA (reference sequence). CDR3 bases: TGCAGTGCTGCGCCGGGGGAGGAGACCCAGTACTTC. As protein: CSAAPGEETQYF.

The chain combines TRBV29-1 with TRBJ2-3, with 11 bases fitting TRBD2. Looked up from germline, CDR1 is SQVTM and CDR2 is ANQGSEA. Germline trimming cut 4 bases from V and 0 bases from J; bases unmatched to any gene: 3. The length of the CDR3 is 15 residues. CDR3 protein: CSVVGTSGSTDTQYF. The CDR3 DNA follows: TGCAGCGTTGTAGGGACTAGCGGTAGCACAGATACGCAGTATTTT.

As for this clonotype: Possible read error: a much larger clone is one base away. The chain joins TRBV11-2 to TRBJ2-7; 8 nucleotides align to TRBD2. Germline-derived CDR1 and CDR2 are SGHAT and FQNNGV. This CDR3 region has 15 residues. V shed 2 bases and J 7 bases; nucleotides not matched to a gene: 10. The CDR3 sequence is CASSLLSGSLNEQYF. The CDR3 bases are TGTGCCAGCAGCTTATTAAGCGGGAGCTTGAATGAGCAGTACTTC.